The source of this T cell receptor (beta chain) is a study of blood T cell repertoires in COVID-19. Overall study: Collection of acute and convalescent COVID-19 samples took place in the United States, Italy and Spain. T cells, B-cell-depleted T cells, or PBMCs supplied cDNA or gDNA.

The CDR3 consists of 14 residues. V was clipped by 0 bases and J by 5 bases; unmatched bases: 1. The germline gives CDR1 MNHEY, CDR2 SMNVEV (reference sequence). In the authors' workflow: Amplifying reference gene primers gave estimates of nucleated cell counts. This table comes from immunoSEQ multiplex PCR, and its TCRdb copy is limited to in-frame clones, with some not included. V and J calls and clone size are copied from that table; D and trimming were computed from the DNA. The repertoire holds tens of thousands of clones, with 75% to 90% as singletons. The TCR was taken from a woman aged 80 or over with active or convalescent COVID-19. This chain connects TRBV27 to TRBJ1-2; 9 positions agree with TRBD1. The sequenced material came from peripheral blood. Here the CDR3 reads CASSLSGTGYGYTF. The CDR3 bases are TGTGCCAGCAGTTTATCCGGGACAGGGTATGGCTACACCTTC.